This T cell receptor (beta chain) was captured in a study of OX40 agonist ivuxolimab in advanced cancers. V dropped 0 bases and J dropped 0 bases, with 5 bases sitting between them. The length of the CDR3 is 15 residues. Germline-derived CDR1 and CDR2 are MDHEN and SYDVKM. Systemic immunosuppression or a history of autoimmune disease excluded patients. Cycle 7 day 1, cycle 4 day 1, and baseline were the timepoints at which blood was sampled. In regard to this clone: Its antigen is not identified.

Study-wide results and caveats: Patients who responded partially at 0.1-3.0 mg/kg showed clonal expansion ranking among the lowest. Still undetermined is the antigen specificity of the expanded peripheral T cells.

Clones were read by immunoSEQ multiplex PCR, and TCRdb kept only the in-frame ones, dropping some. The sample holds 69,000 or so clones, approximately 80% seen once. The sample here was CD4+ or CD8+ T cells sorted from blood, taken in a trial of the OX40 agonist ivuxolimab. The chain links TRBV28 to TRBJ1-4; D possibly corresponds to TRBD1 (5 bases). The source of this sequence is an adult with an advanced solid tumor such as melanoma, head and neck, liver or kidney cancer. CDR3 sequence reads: CASSLWDTTNEKLFF. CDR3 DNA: TGTGCCAGCAGTTTATGGGACACAACTAATGAAAAACTGTTTTTT.